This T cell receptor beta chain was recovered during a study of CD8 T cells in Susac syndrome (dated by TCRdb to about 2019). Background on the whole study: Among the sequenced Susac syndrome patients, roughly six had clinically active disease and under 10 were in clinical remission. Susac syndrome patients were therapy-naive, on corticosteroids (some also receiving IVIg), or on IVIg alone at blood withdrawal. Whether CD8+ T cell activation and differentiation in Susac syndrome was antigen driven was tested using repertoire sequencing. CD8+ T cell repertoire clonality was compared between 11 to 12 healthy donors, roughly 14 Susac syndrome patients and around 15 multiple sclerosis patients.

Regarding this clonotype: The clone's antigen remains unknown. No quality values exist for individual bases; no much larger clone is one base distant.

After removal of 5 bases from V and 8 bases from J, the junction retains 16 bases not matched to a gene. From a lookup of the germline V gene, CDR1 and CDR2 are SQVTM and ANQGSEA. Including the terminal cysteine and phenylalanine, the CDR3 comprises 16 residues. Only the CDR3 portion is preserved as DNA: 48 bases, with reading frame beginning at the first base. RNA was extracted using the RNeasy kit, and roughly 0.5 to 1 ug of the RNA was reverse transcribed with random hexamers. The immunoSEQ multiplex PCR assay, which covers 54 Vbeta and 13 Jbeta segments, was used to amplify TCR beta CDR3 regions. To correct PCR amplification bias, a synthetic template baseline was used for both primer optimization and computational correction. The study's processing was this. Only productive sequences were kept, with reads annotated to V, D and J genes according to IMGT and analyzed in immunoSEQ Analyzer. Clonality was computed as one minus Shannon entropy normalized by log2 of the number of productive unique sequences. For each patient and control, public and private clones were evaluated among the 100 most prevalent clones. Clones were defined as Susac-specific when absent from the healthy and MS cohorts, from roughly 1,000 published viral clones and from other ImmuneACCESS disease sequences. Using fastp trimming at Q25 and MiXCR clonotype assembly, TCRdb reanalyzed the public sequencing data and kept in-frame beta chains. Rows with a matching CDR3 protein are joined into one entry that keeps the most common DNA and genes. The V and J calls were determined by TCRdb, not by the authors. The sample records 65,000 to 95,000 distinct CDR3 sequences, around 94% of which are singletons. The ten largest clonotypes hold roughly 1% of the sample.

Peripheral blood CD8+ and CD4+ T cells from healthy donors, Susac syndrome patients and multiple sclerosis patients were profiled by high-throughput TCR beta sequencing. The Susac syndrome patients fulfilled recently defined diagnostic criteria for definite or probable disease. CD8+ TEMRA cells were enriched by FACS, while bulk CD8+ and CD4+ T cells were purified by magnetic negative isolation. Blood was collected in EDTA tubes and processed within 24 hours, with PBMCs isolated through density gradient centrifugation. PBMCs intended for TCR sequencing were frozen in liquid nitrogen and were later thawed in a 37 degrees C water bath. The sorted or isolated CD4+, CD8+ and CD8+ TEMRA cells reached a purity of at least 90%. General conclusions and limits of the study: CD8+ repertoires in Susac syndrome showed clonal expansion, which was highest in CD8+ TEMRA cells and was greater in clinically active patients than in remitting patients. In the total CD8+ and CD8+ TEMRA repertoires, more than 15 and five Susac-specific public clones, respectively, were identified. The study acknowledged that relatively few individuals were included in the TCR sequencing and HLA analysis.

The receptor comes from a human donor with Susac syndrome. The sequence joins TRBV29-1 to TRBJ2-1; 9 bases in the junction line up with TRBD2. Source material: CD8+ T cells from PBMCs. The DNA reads TGCAGCGTTTCTCACCTTAGCGGGAGCCGTTCGGATGAGCAGTTCTTC. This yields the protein CSVSHLSGSRSDEQFF.